The T cell receptor (beta chain) described here comes from a study of blood T cells in healthy people across ages. As for the study in general: About one barcoded beta molecule was captured per two T cells (by template switching).

Per individual sample, total RNA of at least 5 micrograms was extracted. A second roughly 6 to 11 cycle PCR used barcoded and J-beta primers. Template switching added a 12-random-nucleotide identifier to every cDNA molecule. TCRdb reanalysed the 5' RACE reads using MiXCR and keeps one entry per CDR3 protein. The sample includes some 1.4 million distinct CDR3 sequences, roughly 40% seen only once; the top ten take 7.9%. Germline values: CDR1 MNHNS, CDR2 SASEGT. After removal of 8 bases from V and 0 bases from J, the junction contained 6 bases not matched to a gene. The CDR3 has 15 residues. The TCR was taken from a young woman in good health. Sequencing was performed on blood. The chain has TRBV6-1 and TRBJ1-4; 7 bases fit TRBD1. CDR3 coding DNA: TGTGCCAGCGCCCAGGGGGATGCAACTAATGAAAAACTGTTTTTT. Its translation is CASAQGDATNEKLFF.